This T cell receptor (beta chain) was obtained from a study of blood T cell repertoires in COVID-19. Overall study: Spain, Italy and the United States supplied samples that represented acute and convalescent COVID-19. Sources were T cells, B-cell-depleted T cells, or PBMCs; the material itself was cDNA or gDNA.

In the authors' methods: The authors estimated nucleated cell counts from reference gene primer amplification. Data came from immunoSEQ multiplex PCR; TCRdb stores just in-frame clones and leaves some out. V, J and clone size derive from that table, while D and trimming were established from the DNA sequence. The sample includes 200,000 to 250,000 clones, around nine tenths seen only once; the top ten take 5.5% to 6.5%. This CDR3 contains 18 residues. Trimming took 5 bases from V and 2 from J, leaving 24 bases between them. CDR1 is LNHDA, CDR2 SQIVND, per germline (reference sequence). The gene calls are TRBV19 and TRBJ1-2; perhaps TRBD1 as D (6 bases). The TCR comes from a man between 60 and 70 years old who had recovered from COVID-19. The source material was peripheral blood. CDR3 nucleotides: TGTGCCAGTAGTGGAATCCGGGACACCAAAAAAGGGAACTATGGCTACACCTTC. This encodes CASSGIRDTKKGNYGYTF.